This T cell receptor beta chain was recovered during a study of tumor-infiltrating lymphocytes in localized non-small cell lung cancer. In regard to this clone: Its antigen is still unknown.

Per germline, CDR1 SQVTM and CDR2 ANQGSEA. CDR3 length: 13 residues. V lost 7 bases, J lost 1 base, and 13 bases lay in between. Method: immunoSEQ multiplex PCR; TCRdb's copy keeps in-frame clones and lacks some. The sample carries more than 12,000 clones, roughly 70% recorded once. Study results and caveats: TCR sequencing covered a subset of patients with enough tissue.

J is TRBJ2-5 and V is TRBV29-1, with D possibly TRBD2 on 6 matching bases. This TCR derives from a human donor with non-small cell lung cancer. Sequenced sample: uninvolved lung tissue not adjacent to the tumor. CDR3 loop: CSAPTGVQETQYF. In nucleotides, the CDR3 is TGCAGCGCACCTACGGGGGTCCAAGAGACCCAGTACTTC.